Presented here are 16 T cell receptor beta chains from one specimen sequenced in a study of shared clonotypes between healthy human individuals. This table comes from immunoSEQ multiplex PCR, and its TCRdb copy is limited to in-frame clones, with some not included. The table shows over a million clones, with about 75% occurring only once. Sequencing input: memory CD4+ T cells sorted from blood. Subset specified: CD45RA-negative fraction. These receptors came from a man between 18 and 35 years old in good health.

Worth noting for this clone: Other DNA sequences of this sample code for an identical CDR3. The chain combines TRBV18 with TRBJ2-3, with D unclear. Germline V gene data show CDR1 as KGHSH and CDR2 as LQKENI. The CDR3 runs to 13 residues. V was pared by 0 bases and J by 4 bases, with 5 bases between. The CDR3 DNA reads TGTGCCAGCTCACCACCAGGAGCAGATACGCAGTATTTT. This translates into CASSPPGADTQYF.

With regard to this clone: A read error may account for a junction end that differs from germline. This chain connects TRBV7-7 to TRBJ2-2, with D unclear. The CDR3 extends over 15 amino acids. Per the germline V gene, CDR1 is SSHAT and CDR2 is FNYEAQ (reference sequence). In DNA, the CDR3 is TGTGCTAGCAGCTTAGGTCTACCCAGGACCGGGGAGCTGTTTTTT. This encodes CASSLGLPRTGELFF. Filled out from reference TRBV7-7 and TRBJ2-2, the complete variable domain reads GAGVSQSPRYKVTKRGQDVTLRCDPISSHATLYWYQQALGQGPEFLTYFNYEAQPDKSGLPSDRFSAERPEGSISTLTIQRTEQRDSAMYRCASSLGLPRTGELFFGEGSRLTVL.

This sequence joins TRBV6-5 and TRBJ1-6, with 7 bases that match TRBD1. This CDR3 has 15 amino acids. The germline V gene encodes CDR1 MNHEY and CDR2 SVGAGI. J was trimmed by 8 bases and V by 6 bases; bases with no gene match: 10. CDR3 sequence reads: CASSPIRTGDSPLHF. The CDR3, as DNA: TGTGCCAGCAGCCCGATCAGGACAGGTGATTCACCCCTCCACTTT.

This clone has just one count. A much more abundant neighbour one base away suggests this may be a read error. The same CDR3 can be traced to other DNA sequences in this sample. V usage is TRBV2 and J usage is TRBJ2-7; D is unclear. The CDR3 sequence is 16 residues long. The V gene's germline CDR1 is SNHLY and CDR2 FYNNEI. CDR3 protein: CASSEVLRTLGNEQYF. CDR3 bases: TGCGCCAGCAGTGAAGTTTTGAGGACCCTAGGGAACGAGCAGTACTTC.

This clone was seen a single time. The chain has TRBV30 and TRBJ2-5; 8 bases are shared with TRBD1. The J segment lost 5 bases and the V segment lost 0 bases, leaving 5 bases of the junction unmatched. Germline CDR1 reads GTSNPN; CDR2 reads SVGIG (reference sequence). The CDR3 covers 14 residues. CDR3 sequence reads: CAWSVAGGLETQYF. CDR3 DNA: TGTGCCTGGAGTGTGGCAGGGGGCTTGGAGACCCAGTACTTC.

This clone was seen a handful of times. The V gene is TRBV6-5, the J gene TRBJ2-3; D could derive from TRBD1 or TRBD2 (5 bases each). Germline loops: CDR1 MNHEY, CDR2 SVGAGI. This CDR3 region has 14 residues. The V and J ends lost 2 bases and 8 bases respectively, with 14 bases between them. Here the CDR3 reads CASSYGGALSTQYF. Written as DNA, the CDR3 is TGTGCCAGCAGTTACGGGGGAGCCCTCTCTACGCAGTATTTT.

This chain joins TRBV5-1 and TRBJ1-2; D possibly corresponds to TRBD1 (6 bases). Looked up from germline, CDR1 is SGHRS and CDR2 is YFSETQ. CDR3 size: 14 residues. With 4 bases removed from V and 4 bases from J, the gap between germline ends came to 14 bases. CDR3 DNA: TGCGCCAGCAGCCCATTACCGGGGGCCTATGGCTACACCTTC. This gives the protein CASSPLPGAYGYTF.

The rearrangement uses TRBV6-5 and TRBJ1-1; possibly TRBD1 for D (6 bases). The germline V gene encodes CDR1 MNHEY and CDR2 SVGAGI. This CDR3 has 14 residues. V shed 6 bases and J shed 6 bases, with 17 bases lying between them. The CDR3 here is CASRQGTLAPEAFF. CDR3 nucleotide sequence: TGTGCCAGCAGGCAAGGGACACTGGCCCCTGAAGCTTTCTTT.

The chain links TRBV29-1 to TRBJ1-2, with D unresolved. CDR3 length: 13 amino acids. Germline V gene sequence: CDR1 SQVTM, CDR2 ANQGSEA. The V end was cut by 5 bases, the J end by 4 bases, with 14 bases between. The CDR3 DNA is TGCAGCGTTTCCGCTTCAACCGGCTATGGCTACACCTTC. Encoded protein: CSVSASTGYGYTF.

The gene calls are TRBV18 and TRBJ2-3; 7 nucleotides line up with TRBD1. CDR1 is KGHSH, CDR2 LQKENI, per germline. J lost 5 bases, V lost 1 base, and 9 bases had no gene match. The length of the CDR3 is 16 residues. The chain's CDR3 is CASSPQGASLVDTQYF. The CDR3 DNA sequence: TGTGCCAGCTCACCACAGGGGGCGAGTCTAGTAGATACGCAGTATTTT. Using reference TRBV18 and TRBJ2-3 for the parts outside the CDR3, the full variable domain is NAGVMQNPRHLVRRRGQEARLRCSPMKGHSHVYWYRQLPEEGLKFMVYLQKENIIDESGMPKERFSAEFPKEGPSILRIQQVVRGDSAAYFCASSPQGASLVDTQYFGPGTRLTVL.

On this clone itself: The identical CDR3 is also encoded by other nucleotide sequences in the sample. The chain links TRBV7-9 to TRBJ1-1; D gene ambiguous. Germline CDR1 reads SEHNR; CDR2 reads FQNEAQ (reference sequence). Trimming took off 4 bases at V and 3 bases at J, with 6 bases between the two ends. CDR3 length: 12 amino acids. In DNA, the CDR3 is TGTGCCAGCAGCTCGGTGTACACTGAAGCTTTCTTT. This sequence encodes CASSSVYTEAFF.

With regard to this clone: Just one base apart from a much larger clone, this may be a read error. The rearrangement links TRBV28 to TRBJ1-2; D is unclear. The germline V gene has CDR1 MDHEN and CDR2 SYDVKM. The CDR3 consists of 14 residues. Trimming took 5 bases from V and 0 from J, leaving 10 bases between them. The CDR3 here is CASSQGLPNYGYTF. In nucleotides, the CDR3 is TGTGCCAGCAGTCAAGGCCTACCTAACTATGGCTACACCTTC.

This rearrangement joins TRBV5-4 to TRBJ2-5, with 8 bases fitting TRBD1. Germline values: CDR1 SGHNT, CDR2 YYREEE (reference sequence). This CDR3 comprises 13 residues. Germline trimming cut 4 bases from V and 6 bases from J; bases unmatched to any gene: 5. The CDR3 region is CASSPTGAQTQYF. As DNA, the CDR3 is TGTGCCAGCAGCCCGACAGGGGCCCAGACCCAGTACTTC.

V and J are TRBV5-8 and TRBJ2-3; D is possibly TRBD1 (6 bases). The V gene lost 4 bases and the J gene lost 5 bases, with 20 bases spanning the gap. The V gene's germline CDR1 is SGHTS and CDR2 YDEGEE. The CDR3 has 16 residues. The CDR3: CASSAWAGELGDTQYF. The CDR3 coding sequence is TGTGCCAGCAGCGCTTGGGCAGGGGAGTTGGGAGATACGCAGTATTTT. The complete variable domain, with remaining parts taken from reference TRBV5-8 and TRBJ2-3, reads EAGVTQSPTHLIKTRGQQATLRCSPISGHTSVYWYQQALGLGLQFLLWYDEGEERNRGNFPPRFSGRQFPNYSSELNVNALELEDSALYLCASSAWAGELGDTQYFGPGTRLTVL.

The V gene is TRBV14, the J gene TRBJ2-1; TRBD1 agrees at 7 bases. This CDR3 is built from 19 residues. After removal of 0 bases from V and 6 bases from J, the junction contained 17 bases not matched to a gene. Per the germline V gene, CDR1 is SGHDN and CDR2 is FVKESK. The CDR3 region is CASSQDRPAQGKLRNEQFF. CDR3 DNA: TGTGCCAGCAGCCAAGATCGGCCCGCACAGGGGAAGCTACGCAATGAGCAGTTCTTC. Full variable domain (missing parts from reference TRBV14 and TRBJ2-1): EAGVTQFPSHSVIEKGQTVTLRCDPISGHDNLYWYRRVMGKEIKFLLHFVKESKQDESGMPNNRFLAERTGGTYSTLKVQPAELEDSGVYFCASSQDRPAQGKLRNEQFFGPGTRLTVL.

V is TRBV18 and J is TRBJ2-7; 10 positions agree with TRBD1. The CDR3 spans 15 residues. The germline V gene has CDR1 KGHSH and CDR2 LQKENI. The V gene end was trimmed by 4 bases and the J gene end by 1 base; junction bases not matched to a gene: 4. CDR3 loop: CASSLGTGESYEQYF. The CDR3 DNA sequence: TGTGCCAGCTCACTTGGGACAGGGGAATCCTACGAGCAGTACTTC.